These T cell receptor beta chains were read from a single sample in a study of shared clonotypes between healthy human individuals. The data were produced by immunoSEQ multiplex PCR, yet TCRdb's version contains in-frame clones alone and is incomplete. The table records about 2.2 million clones, 93% of them present only once. Input material: naive CD8+ T cells from PBMCs. These receptors originate from a man aged 18-30 years in good health. Some clones in this sample may be carry-over from other donors' samples. CDR3s include the opening cysteine and the closing phenylalanine or tryptophan.

TRBJ2-5,TRBV30,CAWKYQGLWETQYF
TRBJ2-1,TRBV27,CASSNPGVGGNYNEQFF
TRBJ1-1,TRBV18,CASSPPGHPYEAFF
TRBJ2-1,TRBV27,CASSPTYNEQFF
TRBJ2-3,TRBV7-2,CASSSTGDNTDTQYF
TRBJ2-1,TRBV19,CASSSSGLAGSGSYNEQFF
TRBJ2-3,TRBV27,CASRDLQGEGTDTQYF
TRBJ1-2,TRBV19,CASSTGTGYGYTF
TRBJ1-2,TRBV15,CATSRDLGGPKLGGYTF
TRBJ2-3,TRBV7-8,CASSPNTDTQYF
TRBJ2-7,TRBV7-9,CASSLPSDPISYEQYF
TRBJ2-7,TRBV29-1,CSGTSGNSYEQYF
TRBJ2-7,TRBV5-1,CASSSNLGLAGNSYEQYF
TRBJ2-1,TRBV4-3,CASSHGGLTYNEQFF
TRBJ1-1,TRBV5-1,CASSLIPPAGVNTEAFF
TRBJ1-2,TRBV4-1,CASSQEGPFYF
TRBJ2-7,TRBV7-9,CASGHFSQPEQYF
TRBJ2-3,TRBV19,CASSSLGGNTDTQYF
TRBJ2-1,TRBV6-5,CASSYAREQFF
TRBJ1-1,TRBV19,CASSITGVPTEAFF